The 14 T cell receptor beta chains below were found in one sample sequenced in a study of Graves' ophthalmopathy and Graves' hyperthyroidism. As the template, RNA transcripts were used to amplify TCR beta CDR3 regions. A first-round RT-PCR used HTBI primers, followed by a second-round multiplex PCR. Using its own MiXCR run on the multiplex PCR reads, TCRdb lists one record per CDR3 protein. The sample records around 590,000 distinct CDR3 sequences, 39% being singletons. Specimen: peripheral blood or thyroid tissue (not recorded which). The receptor source for this set is an adult man with Graves' hyperthyroidism.

This clonotype was detected ten times or more. The chain recombines TRBV7-9 with TRBJ1-3; TRBD1 agrees at 8 bases. Germline lookup yields CDR1 SEHNR and CDR2 FQNEAQ (reference sequence). The trim removed 8 bases at V and 8 bases at J, leaving 11 bases unmatched. This CDR3 is 14 amino acids long. CDR3 DNA: TGTGCCAGCGCCCTGACAGGGGCAGGGGACACCATATATTTT. Its protein product is CASALTGAGDTIYF. The full variable domain, rest sourced from reference TRBV7-9 and TRBJ1-3, is DTGVSQNPRHKITKRGQNVTFRCDPISEHNRLYWYRQTLGQGPEFLTYFQNEAQLEKSRLLSDRFSAERPKGSFSTLEIQRTEQGDSAMYLCASALTGAGDTIYFGEGSWLTVV.

This clonotype came up many times. Germline is not matched at one junction end, which may reflect a read error. The chain recombines TRBV7-7 with TRBJ2-2, with 10 bases that match TRBD1. The CDR3 contains 14 residues. The V gene's germline CDR1 is SSHAT and CDR2 FNYEAQ (reference sequence). The CDR3 nucleotides read TGTGCTAGCAGACGGGACAGGGGCACCGGGGAGCTGTTTTTT. Translating it yields CASRRDRGTGELFF. The entire variable domain, with the rest obtained from reference TRBV7-7 and TRBJ2-2, is as follows: GAGVSQSPRYKVTKRGQDVTLRCDPISSHATLYWYQQALGQGPEFLTYFNYEAQPDKSGLPSDRFSAERPEGSISTLTIQRTEQRDSAMYRCASRRDRGTGELFFGEGSRLTVL.

Comments on this clonotype: A much larger clone lies one base from this, so it may be a read error. The chain is built from TRBV14 and TRBJ2-7, with 8 bases fitting TRBD1. This CDR3 region has 16 residues. Germline lookup yields CDR1 SGHDN and CDR2 FVKESK. The chain's CDR3 is CASSQLGQGRSYGQYF. The CDR3 coding sequence is TGTGCCAGCAGCCAACTCGGACAGGGCAGGTCCTACGGGCAGTACTTC.

In its sample, this clonotype was seen a few times. The chain employs TRBV24-1 and TRBJ2-3; D is unclear. This CDR3 comprises 13 residues. Germline V lookup: CDR1 KGHDR, CDR2 SFDVKD. Trimming cost V 2 bases and J 1 base, with 3 bases left between them. The CDR3 reads CATSDSGTDTQYF. CDR3 DNA sequence: TGTGCCACCAGTGATTCAGGCACAGATACGCAGTATTTT.

The sample holds many counts of this clonotype. The chain carries TRBV7-9 and TRBJ1-6, with 9 bases lining up with TRBD1. In germline, CDR1 is SEHNR, CDR2 FQNEAQ (reference sequence). The V segment lost 5 bases and the J segment 5 bases; nucleotides outside the gene matches: 16. CDR3 size: 19 residues. CDR3 nucleotide sequence: TGTGCCAGCAGCCAGGGGACAGGGCAATCCATCGGGCATAATTCACCCCTCCACTTT. This translates into CASSQGTGQSIGHNSPLHF.

In this sample, this clonotype turned up many times. The chain recombines TRBV19 with TRBJ2-7; D is possibly TRBD2 (5 bases). Looked up from germline, CDR1 is LNHDA and CDR2 is SQIVND (reference sequence). Trimming removed 3 bases from V and 0 bases from J, with 12 bases in between. This CDR3 region has 15 residues. CDR3 coding DNA: TGTGCCAGTAGTATTGTTTGGAGGAGCTCCTACGAGCAGTACTTC. It is translated as CASSIVWRSSYEQYF.

This chain uses TRBV7-8 with TRBJ2-3; tentatively, D is TRBD1 (6 bases). The CDR3 consists of 18 residues. V was clipped by 6 bases and J by 0 bases, with 22 bases between them. Germline assignment: CDR1 SGHVS and CDR2 FQNEAQ. This chain's CDR3 is CASRQGRTRFRSTDTQYF. The CDR3 DNA reads TGTGCCAGCAGACAGGGCCGGACTCGTTTCAGGAGCACAGATACGCAGTATTTT.

The rearrangement uses TRBV19 and TRBJ1-2, with D possibly matching TRBD1 (6 bases). The V end was cut by 4 bases, the J end by 0 bases, with 12 bases between. CDR1 is LNHDA and CDR2 is SQIVND in the germline V gene (reference sequence). This CDR3 spans 15 amino acids. The CDR3 loop reads CASSSGTNTNYGYTF. The CDR3, as DNA: TGTGCCAGTAGTAGCGGGACAAATACTAACTATGGCTACACCTTC. Combining the CDR3 with reference TRBV19 and TRBJ1-2 gives the whole variable domain DGGITQSPKYLFRKEGQNVTLSCEQNLNHDAMYWYRQDPGQGLRLIYYSQIVNDFQKGDIAEGYSVSREKKESFPLTVTSAQKNPTAFYLCASSSGTNTNYGYTFGSGTRLTVV.

The sample holds many counts of this clonotype. The CDR3 bases are TGCGCCAGCAGCTTTACAGGGGCGGATGGCTACACCTTC. It translates to CASSFTGADGYTF. The chain couples TRBV5-1 to TRBJ1-2; 7 bases are a match to TRBD1. The germline CDR1 and CDR2 sequences are SGHRS and YFSETQ. The V and J ends lost 2 bases and 6 bases, in that order; junction bases with no gene match: 4. The CDR3 is 13 amino acids.

In regard to this clonotype: The junction shows a germline mismatch at one end, possibly a read error. This chain uses TRBV10-3 with TRBJ1-6; D is ambiguous. This CDR3 is 9 amino acids long. CDR1 ENHRY and CDR2 SYGVKD come from the germline V gene. The CDR3: CASSPFLHF. The CDR3 nucleotides read TGTGCCAGCAGTCCATTCCTCCACTTT.

This chain uses TRBV10-2 with TRBJ1-3; weak D call: TRBD1 (5 bases). The V and J ends lost 3 bases and 0 bases respectively, with 9 bases between them. The CDR3 runs 15 residues. Germline V gene sequence: CDR1 WSHSY, CDR2 SAAADI. For the CDR3, the DNA is TGCGCCAGCAGTGATGTCGGGGGCTCTGGAAACACCATATATTTT. Its protein is CASSDVGGSGNTIYF.

The CDR3 nucleotides read TGTGCCAAAGGGGGGTCGAACACTGAAGCTTTCTTT. Residues: CAKGGSNTEAFF. The chain carries TRBV19 and TRBJ1-1, with D possibly TRBD1 on 6 matching bases. V shed 10 bases and J shed 1 base, with 10 bases lying between them. CDR1 is LNHDA and CDR2 is SQIVND in the germline V gene (reference sequence). The CDR3 covers 12 residues.

CDR3 in DNA: TGTGCCAGCAGCCAAGATCTTTCCTGGGGGCAGTTCTTC. It yields the protein CASSQDLSWGQFF. This rearrangement joins TRBV4-2 to TRBJ2-5, with D unclear. The end of the DNA aligns better with TRBJ2-1, so the J call may be wrong. The CDR3 covers 13 residues. Germline CDR1 LGHNA, CDR2 YNFKEQ.

A note on this clonotype: Here the CDR3 omits its conserved ending phenylalanine or tryptophan, so a read error is the likely source. The chain links TRBV2 to TRBJ2-5; 9 bases are shared with TRBD2. Germline V gene data show CDR1 as SNHLY and CDR2 as FYNNEI. The J segment lost 5 bases and the V segment lost 9 bases, leaving 13 bases of the junction unmatched. CDR3 size: 15 residues. The CDR3 here is CASSPETSGGETQYS. CDR3 DNA: TGTGCCAGTAGTCCGGAGACTAGCGGTGGGGAGACCCAGTACTCC.